This is a list of T cell receptor beta chains from one sample in a study of control samples from healthy donors and cancer patients. Libraries were prepared by immunoSEQ multiplex PCR; TCRdb keeps only in-frame clonotypes and omits some of them. Its listing shows 150,000 to 200,000 clones. Source material: blood. Receptor source: a woman in her 30s in good health. The CDR3 runs from the conserved cysteine through the conserved F or W. Each record gives: J gene, V gene, D gene, CDR3 DNA, CDR3 protein. D genes are given only for firm matches.

TRBJ1-1 | TRBV7-9 | TRBD1 | TGTGCCAGCAGCTTAGCGGACAGGCTGGCTTTCTTT | CASSLADRLAFF
TRBJ2-5 | TRBV6-6 | NA | TGTGCCAGCAGTTATTGGGGGAACCAAGAGACCCAGTACTTC | CASSYWGNQETQYF
TRBJ2-5 | TRBV4-2 | NA | TGTGCCAGCAGCCAGAGCAAAGGAGAGACCCAGTACTTC | CASSQSKGETQYF
TRBJ2-7 | TRBV12-3/TRBV12-4 | NA | TGTGCCAGCGGCCGGGACGCCTCCTACGAGCAGTACTTC | CASGRDASYEQYF
TRBJ2-3 | TRBV5-1 | TRBD2 | TGCGCCAGCAGCATCGGGACTAGCGGGACAGATACGCAGTATTTT | CASSIGTSGTDTQYF
TRBJ2-5 | TRBV3-1/TRBV3-2 | NA | TGTGCCAGCAGCCAAGGTCCCCGGGAGACCCAGTACTTC | CASSQGPRETQYF
TRBJ1-1 | TRBV27 | NA | TGTGCCAGCAGTCCTGGACAGAAGATGAACACTGAAGCTTTCTTT | CASSPGQKMNTEAFF
TRBJ2-5 | TRBV5-1 | NA | TGCGCCAGCAGCTTGACAGGGAAAGAGACCCAGTACTTC | CASSLTGKETQYF
TRBJ1-2 | TRBV29-1 | NA | TGCAGCGTTGCGGGGCAGGCAAACTATGGCTACACCTTC | CSVAGQANYGYTF
TRBJ1-5 | TRBV28 | NA | TGTGCCAGCAGCTGGAGTGGATGGCCCCAGCATTTT | CASSWSGWPQHF
TRBJ1-4 | TRBV5-1 | NA | TGCGCCAGCAGGGGGGCTAGGGGCTCAACTAATGAAAAACTGTTTTTT | CASRGARGSTNEKLFF
TRBJ2-3 | TRBV7-2 | NA | TGTGCCAGCAGCAACGGACGGCGGTCTAGCACAGATACGCAGTATTTT | CASSNGRRSSTDTQYF
TRBJ2-1 | TRBV5-1 | NA | TGCGCCAGCAGCTTGGATAGAGGGGGGCAGTTCTTC | CASSLDRGGQFF
TRBJ1-5 | TRBV4-1 | NA | TGCGCCAGCAGCCAAGATTCAGGGATCAATCAGCCCCAGCATTTT | CASSQDSGINQPQHF
TRBJ2-3 | TRBV10-3 | TRBD2 | TGTGCCATCACCCCGGGACTAGTTTCGGATACGCAGTATTTT | CAITPGLVSDTQYF
TRBJ1-2 | TRBV2 | TRBD1 | TGTGCCAGCGAGGGACAGGGAATGGTTGGCTACACCTTC | CASEGQGMVGYTF
TRBJ1-2 | TRBV7-2 | NA | TGTGCCAGCAGCTTAGATAGTAAGGGGGGTTCATCTGGCTACACCTTC | CASSLDSKGGSSGYTF
TRBJ1-5 | TRBV5-1 | NA | TGCGCCAGCAGCTTGGGGCAGAGCAATCAGCCCCAGCATTTT | CASSLGQSNQPQHF
TRBJ1-2 | TRBV7-6 | NA | TGTGCCAGCAGCTTACGACAGCCCTTGGGGGTATATGGCTACACCTTC | CASSLRQPLGVYGYTF
TRBJ2-7 | TRBV27 | NA | TGTGCCAGCAGACTGCGGACGGAGAGCTCCTACGAGCAGTACTTC | CASRLRTESSYEQYF
TRBJ1-3 | TRBV10-3 | NA | TGTGCCATCAGTGACAGGGTACACGGAAACACCATATATTTT | CAISDRVHGNTIYF
TRBJ1-4 | TRBV3-1/TRBV3-2 | TRBD1 | TGTGCCAGCAGCCAAAGATTACAGGGGAAATTGTTTTTT | CASSQRLQGKLFF
TRBJ1-1 | TRBV27 | NA | TGTGCCAGCAGTTTAGGTTTTATAGAAGGACTCCCTGAAGCTTTCTTT | CASSLGFIEGLPEAFF